Listed below are T cell receptor beta chains from one sample, sequenced in a study of T-cell reconstitution after alpha-beta-depleted transplantation in children. TCRdb used MiXCR to reprocess the PCR reads, holding one entry per CDR3 protein. This table has some 350,000 distinct CDR3 sequences, 15% to 20% appearing once. This sample comprised PBMCs, mostly from graft donor cells, obtained 360 days after TCRalphabeta/CD19-depleted stem cell transplant. Receptors were obtained from a male patient between 2 and 15 years old who had a stem cell transplant for acute lymphoblastic leukemia, so the T cells may come from the graft donor. Both conserved end residues are part of each CDR3. D genes are given only for firm matches. Size is stated for part of the rows, as once, few or many counts, or as a class when the clone is expanded.

.	.	TRBV10-3	TRBJ1-1	TGTGCCATCAGTGATCTTAACACTGAAGCTTTCTTT	CAISDLNTEAFF
.	.	TRBV19	TRBJ2-5	TGTGCCAGTAGTATCAGTCATGAGGAGACCCAGTACTTC	CASSISHEETQYF
.	.	TRBV7-2	TRBJ2-5	TGTGCCAGCAGCTTAGGGGGGCTAGCACAAGAGACCCAGTACTTC	CASSLGGLAQETQYF
.	.	TRBV25-1	TRBJ2-7	TGTGCCACCTCGCCGTCCTTCTACGAGCAGTACTTC	CATSPSFYEQYF
.	.	TRBV4-3	TRBJ2-6	TGCGCCAGCAGCCAAGTGAGGATCTCTGGGGCCAACGTCCTGACTTTC	CASSQVRISGANVLTF
many	.	TRBV20-1	TRBJ2-1	TGCAGTGCTAGAGAATCTCACAATGAGCAGTTCTTC	CSARESHNEQFF
.	.	TRBV7-9	TRBJ2-2	TGTGCCAGCGCCTTGAACAGCAAGATCACCGGGGAGCTGTTTTTT	CASALNSKITGELFF
few	TRBD1	TRBV4-2	TRBJ2-2	TGTGCCAGCAGCCAAGACAGGGGGCGCGTCACCGGGGAGCTGTTTTTT	CASSQDRGRVTGELFF
.	TRBD2	TRBV4-1	TRBJ2-3	TGCGCCAGCAGCCAAGATAGATTGCTAGCGGGACCAAAGATATGGGGGGATACGCAGTATTTT	CASSQDRLLAGPKIWGDTQYF
few	.	TRBV7-9	TRBJ2-3	TGTGCCAGCAGCCCCGGCGACTACCAGACCCTCACAGATACGCAGTATTTT	CASSPGDYQTLTDTQYF
once	.	TRBV11-1	TRBJ1-1	TGTGCCAGCAGCTTAGGGGATGACCACCCTTCGAACACTGAAGCTTTCTTT	CASSLGDDHPSNTEAFF
.	.	TRBV5-6	TRBJ2-3	TGTGCCAGCAGCTTGGCTGCTGAAGATACGCAGTATTTT	CASSLAAEDTQYF
.	TRBD2	TRBV4-1	TRBJ2-1	TGCGCCAGCAGCCAAGGAGAGTTGGCGGGACTAGCTTTCAATGAGCAGTTCTTC	CASSQGELAGLAFNEQFF
many	TRBD2	TRBV2	TRBJ2-1	TGTGCCAGCAGTGACGGGGGGACTAGGTCCTACAATGAGCAGTTCTTC	CASSDGGTRSYNEQFF
.	TRBD2	TRBV12-3/TRBV12-4	TRBJ2-5	TGTGCCAGCAGTTTAGTGGGGACTAGCGGGAGGGCCGTTCAAGAGACCCAGTACTTC	CASSLVGTSGRAVQETQYF
many	.	TRBV5-1	TRBJ2-5	TGCGCCAGCAGCCATCCCGGGGAGGAGACCCAGTACTTC	CASSHPGEETQYF
.	.	TRBV2	TRBJ2-6	TGTGCCAGCAGTGAGGGGGGGGCCAACGTCCTGACTTTC	CASSEGGANVLTF
.	.	TRBV6-5	TRBJ2-7	TGTGCCGCTAGTAGGGGTTACGAGCAGTACTTC	CAASRGYEQYF
.	.	TRBV20-1	TRBJ2-1	TGCAGTGCTAGAGTATCCCCTGCCATCCACCAGAATGAGCAGTTCTTC	CSARVSPAIHQNEQFF
.	.	TRBV9	TRBJ2-5	TGTGCCAGCAGCGTAGGGCCCCTTCTAGGGTTGGAGGACGGAGAGACCCAGTACTTC	CASSVGPLLGLEDGETQYF
few	.	TRBV20-1	TRBJ2-5	TGCAGTGCTAGTCACCAAGAGACCCAGTACTTC	CSASHQETQYF
.	.	TRBV20-1	TRBJ2-3	TGCAGTGCTAGTGGGCTACCTGTCACAGATACGCAGTATTTT	CSASGLPVTDTQYF
.	TRBD2	TRBV7-9	TRBJ2-3	TGTGCCAGCAGCTTAGTGCTTAGCGGGAGTCAAGATACGCAGTATTTT	CASSLVLSGSQDTQYF
few	.	TRBV2	TRBJ2-1	TGTGCCAGCAGTGAAGTGCACTGGGGGCAGAGCTCCTACAATGAGCAGTTCTTC	CASSEVHWGQSSYNEQFF
many	TRBD2	TRBV12-3/TRBV12-4	TRBJ2-3	TGTGCCAGCAGTTTAGCGCGGGGGACTAGGGGTCGTAGCACAGATACGCAGTATTTT	CASSLARGTRGRSTDTQYF
.	.	TRBV7-9	TRBJ2-7	TGTGCCAGCAGCCGGGACGGCTACGAGCAGTACTTC	CASSRDGYEQYF
.	TRBD2	TRBV12-3/TRBV12-4	TRBJ2-7	TGTGCCAGCGGGATCGGCGGGAGGGCCGCGCAGTACTTC	CASGIGGRAAQYF